A single T cell receptor beta chain is shown here with its context. What antigen it recognizes has not been identified. No qualities accompany the bases; no much larger clone lies one base away. The CDR3 goes from the cysteine to the phenylalanine over 13 residues. The kept DNA is CDR3 alone, 39 bases in frame from the first base. V drops 6 bases and J drops 1 base, leaving 9 bases in between. Per the germline V gene (reference sequence), MNHEY is the CDR1 and SMNVEV is the CDR2. Collaborating institutions collected whole blood in K2EDTA tubes following their own protocols. Collaborator samples were shipped for TCRbeta analysis as frozen whole blood, isolated PBMCs, or DNA extracted from either sample type. The immunoSEQ Assay, a bias-controlled multiplex PCR, was used to amplify TCRbeta CDR3 regions from genomic DNA. Per the source publication's procedure: Within the assay, amplification of reference gene primers was used to estimate how many nucleated cells each sample contained. To quantify the absolute abundance of each unique TCRbeta CDR3 rearrangement, sequence reads were collapsed and filtered. Productive Simpson clonality was computed per sample as the square root of Simpson's diversity index over productive rearrangements. The clones in this table, taken by TCRdb from immuneACCESS, are in-frame only. Not every clone is retained; where verified, under half of the shortfall comes from an unresolved V gene, and the cause of the rest is unknown. V, J and clone size reflect that table, while D and trimming were determined from the DNA. This sample lists under 500,000 clones; approximately 90% were detected once. The biggest ten clones account for approximately 4.3% of the sample.

The data stem from a study of blood T cell repertoires in COVID-19 (dated by TCRdb to the early 2020s). Context from the whole study: Samples covering the acute and convalescent phases of COVID-19 were provided by collaborators in the United States, Italy and Spain. The prospective study material was composed of cDNA or gDNA derived from T cells, B-cell-depleted T cells, or PBMCs. Deeply sampled blood TCRbeta repertoires from subjects exposed to, actively infected with, or recovered from COVID-19 were included in the dataset. The repertoires were released in a freely available public database meant as a resource for research on the immune response to SARS-CoV-2. The samples were drawn from the first 160 participants of the ongoing ImmuneRACE study and from 1,254 subjects provided by 6 global collaborators. A de-identified subject ID, COVID-19 status, age in years and sex were almost always included in the sample metadata. Where available, HLA class I and class II types were taken from metadata supplied by the sample provider and were not determined by assay-based typing.

The study at large found these results: Clinical and demographic metadata were provided uncurated, with the amount varying by source and participant.

The chain links TRBV27 with TRBJ2-5; confidence is insufficient to name the D gene. Material: peripheral blood. The receptor was derived from a woman under 40 with acute or convalescent COVID-19. The CDR3 protein is CASSPRSQETQYF. The bases are TGTGCCAGCAGCCCGCGAAGCCAAGAGACCCAGTACTTC.